This T cell receptor beta chain was identified in a study of blood T cell repertoires in COVID-19. In the study overall: Whether acute or convalescent, the COVID-19 samples came from the United States, Italy and Spain. The cDNA or gDNA used as material had been derived from T cells, B-cell-depleted T cells, or PBMCs.

This CDR3 contains 15 residues. Germline CDR1 MNHEY, CDR2 SVGEGT. V shed 6 bases and J shed 4 bases, with 18 bases lying between them. This clone showed up just once. Original processing notes: Amplification of reference gene primers provided the estimated nucleated cell counts. Generated by immunoSEQ multiplex PCR, the TCRdb table keeps only in-frame clones and is missing some. Clone size and V and J calls were adopted from that table, with D and trimming inferred from the DNA. The sample contains around 300,000 clones, 89% of which appear only once. This clonotype originated in a man aged 45 to 65 with acute or convalescent COVID-19. The sample was peripheral blood. This chain uses TRBV6-2 or TRBV6-3 with TRBJ1-2; TRBD1 is a possible D gene (6 bases). CDR3 coding DNA: TGTGCCAGCAGCGACGACAGGCCACCCCTCTATGGCTACACCTTC. Translation: CASSDDRPPLYGYTF.